The T cell receptor beta chain under discussion was sequenced for a study of naive and memory T cell subsets. Alpha and beta libraries were amplified separately from the second PCR onward. CD45RA-CD27- cells were effector memory; CD45RA+CD27- cells were EMRA. CDR3 length: 14 residues. V was trimmed by 4 bases and J by 1 base, leaving 8 bases between them. Germline lookup yields CDR1 SEHNR and CDR2 FQNEAQ (reference sequence). The study, taken as a whole, reports: In CD4 and CD8 cells, diversity dropped from naive through EMRA.

An equimolar mix of two oligonucleotides served as the beta constant-region primer for TRBC1 and TRBC2. Four rounds of PCR amplified the ligated cDNA using nested alpha and beta constant-region primers plus SP2. Ligation attached a single-stranded oligonucleotide with a 12-nucleotide UMI and the SP2 primer to the cDNA 3' end. TCRdb reprocessed the UMI-ligation and nested PCR reads with MiXCR, giving one entry per CDR3 protein. Here the sample spans over 8,500 distinct CDR3 sequences, around 5.6% being singletons. The table lists this clonotype with a few counts. The antigen is undetermined. This TCR was recovered from a human donor in good health. The chain combines TRBV7-9 with TRBJ2-1; D gene unclear. Material: CD4+ TEMRA cells from blood. The subset denotes: effector memory re-expressing CD45RA, CD45RA+ CD27-. The CDR3 region is CASSSAGSYNEQFF. For the CDR3, the DNA is TGTGCCAGCAGCTCGGCAGGTTCCTACAATGAGCAGTTCTTC.